This TCR beta chain was captured by sequencing in a study of human versus mouse CDR3 diversity and MHC coevolution. Study outcomes and limitations: Approximately 1.7 million TCR beta clonotypes were estimated for humans, the largest repertoire.

Naive CD4 T cells, CD45RO-negative and CD62L-positive, were flow-sorted from PBMCs. The repertoire was sequenced with immunoSEQ multiplex PCR; TCRdb's copy has only in-frame clones and lacks some. Among about 80,000 clones listed, 80% to 95% were seen once. Concerning this clone itself: The antigen remains unidentified.

This CDR3 has 19 amino acids. CDR1 and CDR2 (germline): LNHDA, SQIVND (reference sequence). Trimming at V came to 5 bases and at J to 3 bases, leaving 19 bases not matched to a gene. Sequenced: naive CD4+ T cells from blood. This sample's subset: CD45RO-negative CD62L-positive naive CD4 T cells. This receptor was obtained from a person aged 25 to 69 in good health. The chain is built from TRBV19 and TRBJ2-7, with 10 bases that match TRBD2. In DNA, the CDR3 is TGTGCCAGTAGTTTCTCCGGGACTAGCGTCGCCATTTCCTTCTACGAGCAGTACTTC. Translating gives CASSFSGTSVAISFYEQYF. Full variable domain (remainder filled in from reference TRBV19 and TRBJ2-7): DGGITQSPKYLFRKEGQNVTLSCEQNLNHDAMYWYRQDPGQGLRLIYYSQIVNDFQKGDIAEGYSVSREKKESFPLTVTSAQKNPTAFYLCASSFSGTSVAISFYEQYFGPGTRLTVT.